Below, 7 T cell receptor beta chains from the same sample are listed, as sequenced in a study of shared clonotypes between healthy human individuals. Profiled with immunoSEQ multiplex PCR; TCRdb holds only in-frame clones, not every one. The sample records more than 2,000,000 clones, around 94% being singletons. Sequenced: naive CD4+ T cells sorted from blood. Sample subset: CD45RA+ positively selected. The receptors here all came from a man between 18 and 29 years old in good health.

The rearrangement joins TRBV7-2 to TRBJ1-3; no definite D call. The CDR3 covers 15 residues. Germline-derived CDR1 and CDR2 are SGHTA and FQGNSA. Trimming cost V 1 base and J 0 bases, with 7 bases left between them. CDR3 nucleotide sequence: TGTGCCAGCAGCTTAGGGGTATCCTCTGGAAACACCATATATTTT. Its translation: CASSLGVSSGNTIYF.

The chain recombines TRBV18 with TRBJ2-5; 9 bases fit TRBD2. CDR3 length equals 16 residues. Germline loops: CDR1 KGHSH, CDR2 LQKENI. V dropped 0 bases and J dropped 3; count of bases not matched to a gene: 5. For the CDR3, the DNA is TGTGCCAGCTCACCACCCGTGCTAGCGGGGAAAGAGACCCAGTACTTC. It translates to CASSPPVLAGKETQYF.

This chain uses TRBV6-6 with TRBJ2-3; no definite D call. Germline V gene sequence: CDR1 MNHNY, CDR2 SVGAGI (reference sequence). Trimming removed 7 bases from V and 2 bases from J, with 7 bases in between. This CDR3 has 12 amino acids. Here the CDR3 reads CASKAITDTQYF. DNA for the CDR3: TGTGCCAGCAAGGCCATCACAGATACGCAGTATTTT.

V is TRBV7-3 and J is TRBJ2-2; D might be TRBD1 (6 bases). The germline V gene has CDR1 SGHTA and CDR2 FQGTGA. Trimming stripped 4 bases from V and 2 bases from J, with 8 bases between. CDR3 length: 14 amino acids. The CDR3 bases are TGTGCCAGCAGCTGGACAGTCAACACCGGGGAGCTGTTTTTT. Amino acid sequence: CASSWTVNTGELFF.

On this clone: The sample holds other DNA sequences that translate to the same CDR3. The chain recombines TRBV2 with TRBJ2-5; TRBD1 matches 11 bases. The CDR3 runs to 13 residues. The V segment lost 6 bases and the J segment 5 bases; nucleotides outside the gene matches: 2. The germline V gene encodes CDR1 SNHLY and CDR2 FYNNEI. The CDR3 sequence is CASRGQGGETQYF. CDR3 bases: TGTGCCAGCAGGGGACAGGGGGGGGAGACCCAGTACTTC.

The chain links TRBV5-1 to TRBJ1-3; a possible D gene is TRBD1 (5 bases). The CDR3 runs to 14 residues. Trimming left V 4 bases short and J 4 bases short, with 12 bases between. Germline V CDR1 and CDR2: SGHRS, YFSETQ. CDR3 loop: CASSNGTVGNTIYF. In nucleotides, the CDR3 is TGCGCCAGCAGCAACGGGACGGTGGGAAACACCATATATTTT.

The rearrangement joins TRBV27 to TRBJ2-2; no reliable D call. Germline V lookup: CDR1 MNHEY, CDR2 SMNVEV (reference sequence). V lost 1 base to trimming and J lost 0 bases, with 6 bases between them. This CDR3 contains 15 residues. CDR3 in amino acids: CASSLLSANTGELFF. In nucleotides, the CDR3 is TGTGCCAGCAGTTTATTGTCAGCGAACACCGGGGAGCTGTTTTTT.